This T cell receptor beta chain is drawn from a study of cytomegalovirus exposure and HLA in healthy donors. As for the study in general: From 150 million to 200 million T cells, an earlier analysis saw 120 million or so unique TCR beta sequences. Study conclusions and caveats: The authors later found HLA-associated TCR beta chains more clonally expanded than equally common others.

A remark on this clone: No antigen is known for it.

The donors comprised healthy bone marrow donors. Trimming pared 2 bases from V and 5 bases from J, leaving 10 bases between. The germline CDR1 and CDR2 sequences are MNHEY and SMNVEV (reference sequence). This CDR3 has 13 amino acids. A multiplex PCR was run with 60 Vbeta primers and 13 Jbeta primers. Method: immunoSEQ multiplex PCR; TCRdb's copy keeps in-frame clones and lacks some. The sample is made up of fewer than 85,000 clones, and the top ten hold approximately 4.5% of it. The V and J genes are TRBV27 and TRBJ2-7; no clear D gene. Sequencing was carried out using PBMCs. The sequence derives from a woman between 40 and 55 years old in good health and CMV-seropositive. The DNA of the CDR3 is TGTGCCAGCAGTTTAGGCAGGTTCGACGAGCAGTACTTC. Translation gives CASSLGRFDEQYF.